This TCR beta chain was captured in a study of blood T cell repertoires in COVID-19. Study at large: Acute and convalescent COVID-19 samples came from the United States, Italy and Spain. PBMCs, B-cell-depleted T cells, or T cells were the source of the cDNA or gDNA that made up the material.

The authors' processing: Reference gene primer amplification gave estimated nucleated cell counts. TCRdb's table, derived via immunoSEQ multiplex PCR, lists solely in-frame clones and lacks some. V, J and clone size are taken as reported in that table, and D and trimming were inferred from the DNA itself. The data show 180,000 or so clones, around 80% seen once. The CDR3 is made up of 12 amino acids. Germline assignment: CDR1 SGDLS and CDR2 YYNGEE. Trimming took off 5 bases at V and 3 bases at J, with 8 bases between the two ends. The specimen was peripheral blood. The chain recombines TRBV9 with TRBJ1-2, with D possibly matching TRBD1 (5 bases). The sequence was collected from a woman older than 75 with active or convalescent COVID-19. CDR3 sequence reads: CASRGRDYGYTF. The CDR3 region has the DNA TGTGCCAGCAGGGGGCGCGACTATGGCTACACCTTC.